What follows are 4 T cell receptor beta chains derived from one specimen sequenced in a study of T cell responses to AZD1222 COVID-19 vaccine. The table came from immunoSEQ multiplex PCR; TCRdb's copy has only in-frame clones and leaves some out. The data show 100,000 to 150,000 clones, about nine tenths seen once. Sequenced here: peripheral blood, sampled on day 0 of AZD1222 vaccination. All receptors come from an adult in good health.

The V and J genes are TRBV6-2 or TRBV6-3 and TRBJ2-3; D gene ambiguous. V was pared by 7 bases and J by 5 bases, with 19 bases between. CDR3 length: 15 residues. Per the germline V gene, CDR1 is MNHEY and CDR2 is SVGEGT. CDR3 amino acids: CASTPSRARVDTQYF. The CDR3 DNA reads TGTGCCAGCACCCCATCCCGGGCAAGGGTAGATACGCAGTATTTT.

The chain couples TRBV30 to TRBJ1-5, with D possibly matching TRBD1 (6 bases). V was trimmed by 8 bases and J by 6 bases, leaving 14 bases between them. Germline-derived CDR1 and CDR2 are GTSNPN and SVGIG (reference sequence). The CDR3 totals 12 residues. CDR3 sequence: CAGGLGGQPQHF. The CDR3 DNA reads as TGTGCCGGTGGACTAGGGGGTCAGCCCCAGCATTTT.

This sequence joins TRBV5-1 and TRBJ2-7; 9 bases fit TRBD1. This CDR3 contains 18 residues. With V trimmed by 2 bases and J by 1 base, 13 bases remained unmatched. Germline loops: CDR1 SGHRS, CDR2 YFSETQ. The CDR3 loop is CASSFHSPGTGRSYEQYF. The CDR3 DNA sequence: TGCGCCAGCAGCTTTCATTCTCCCGGGACAGGGCGGTCCTACGAGCAGTACTTC.

The gene calls are TRBV12-3 or TRBV12-4 and TRBJ2-1; D remains ambiguous. CDR3 length equals 12 residues. The germline V and J ends were trimmed by 3 bases and 5 bases, with 5 bases remaining between them. The CDR3 DNA reads as TGTGCCAGCAGTTTTGCCCACAATGAGCAGTTCTTC. It is translated as CASSFAHNEQFF.